This T cell receptor (beta chain) was sequenced during a study of cytomegalovirus exposure and HLA in healthy donors. Study-wide context: Among over 350 genotyped donors, 80% to 90% fell in the Caucasian-associated ancestry cluster. Study-wide results and caveats: For most TCR beta V segments, an earlier analysis put the productive rate at about 87% or about 30% of the time. Reportedly, cytomegalovirus status was diagnosed with high sensitivity and specificity.

Researchers ran the PCR with 60 Vbeta and 13 Jbeta primers. Only in-frame clones appear in the TCRdb table, and some are missing; sequencing was by immunoSEQ multiplex PCR. This table has fewer than 150,000 clones, roughly 70% appearing once. Despite likely unrecorded immune exposures, the donors were nominally healthy at the time of sampling. Note on this clone: Its antigen remains unknown.

Germline V lookup: CDR1 KGHSH, CDR2 LQKENI. This CDR3 has 15 residues. V shed 1 base, J shed 5 bases, and the junction held 4 bases outside the gene matches. The clonotype was recovered from a man aged 25-45 years in good health and CMV-seronegative. V is TRBV18 and J is TRBJ1-5, with TRBD1 matching 8 bases. Sequenced material: PBMCs. As DNA, the CDR3 is TGTGCCAGCTCACCACTAGGGACAGGTTATCAGCCCCAGCATTTT. Protein sequence: CASSPLGTGYQPQHF.